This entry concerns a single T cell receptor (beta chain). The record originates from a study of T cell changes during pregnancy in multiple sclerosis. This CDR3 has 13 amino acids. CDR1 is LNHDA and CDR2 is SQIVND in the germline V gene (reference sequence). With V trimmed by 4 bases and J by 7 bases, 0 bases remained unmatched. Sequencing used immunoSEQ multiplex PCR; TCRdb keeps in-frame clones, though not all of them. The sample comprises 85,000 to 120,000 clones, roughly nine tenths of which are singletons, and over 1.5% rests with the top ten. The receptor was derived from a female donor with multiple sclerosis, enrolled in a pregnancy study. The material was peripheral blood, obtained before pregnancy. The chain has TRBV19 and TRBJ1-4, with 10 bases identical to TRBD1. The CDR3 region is CASSRDRGEKLFF. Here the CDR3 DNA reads TGTGCCAGTAGTAGGGACAGGGGTGAAAAACTGTTTTTT.